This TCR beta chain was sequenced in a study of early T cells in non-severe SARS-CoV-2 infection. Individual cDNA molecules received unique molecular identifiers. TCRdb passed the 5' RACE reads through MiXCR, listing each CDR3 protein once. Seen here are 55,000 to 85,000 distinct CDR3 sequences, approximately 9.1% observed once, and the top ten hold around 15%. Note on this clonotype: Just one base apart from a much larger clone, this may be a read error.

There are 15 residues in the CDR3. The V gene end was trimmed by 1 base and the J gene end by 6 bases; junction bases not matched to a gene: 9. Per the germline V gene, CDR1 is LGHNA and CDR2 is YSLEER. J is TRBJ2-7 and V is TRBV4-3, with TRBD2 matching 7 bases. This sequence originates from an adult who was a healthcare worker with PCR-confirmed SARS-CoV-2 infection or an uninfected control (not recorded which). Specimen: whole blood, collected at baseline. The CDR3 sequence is CASSQVGTMRGEQYF. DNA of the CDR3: TGCGCCAGCAGCCAAGTGGGGACTATGAGGGGCGAGCAGTACTTC.